Below, one TCR beta chain is given with its context. This entry belongs to a study of OX40 agonist ivuxolimab in advanced cancers. Study at large: Cancers in dose escalation were hepatocellular, melanoma, renal cell and head and neck.

Libraries were prepared by immunoSEQ multiplex PCR; TCRdb keeps only in-frame clonotypes and omits some of them. Among some 64,000 clones, roughly 85% were seen once, and the ten largest hold approximately 0.35%. The germline CDR1 and CDR2 sequences are SGHTS and YDEGEE. The CDR3 has 17 residues. After removal of 0 bases from V and 8 bases from J, the junction contained 16 bases not matched to a gene. The chain joins TRBV5-8 to TRBJ1-2, with 7 bases aligning to TRBD1. The sequences come from CD4+ or CD8+ T cells sorted from blood, collected in a trial of the OX40 agonist ivuxolimab. This TCR came from an adult with an advanced solid tumor such as melanoma, head and neck, liver or kidney cancer. The CDR3 nucleotides read TGTGCCAGCAGCTTGGGCGCCACAGGGGCGGAGACAAACGGCTACACCTTC. The encoded protein is CASSLGATGAETNGYTF.